Following are 27 T cell receptor beta chains from one sample sequenced in a study of blood T cells in healthy people across ages. It was with a sample-barcoded 5' primer and a J-beta primer mix that a second PCR of roughly 6 to 12 cycles was run. TCRdb reprocessed the 5' RACE reads via MiXCR and lists one record per CDR3 protein. The sample carries about 580,000 distinct CDR3 sequences, roughly 48% recorded once. The specimen was blood. These receptors were collected from a man older than 75 in good health.

This clonotype was detected only a few times. The chain is built from TRBV7-2 and TRBJ2-3, with D uncertain. This CDR3 is built from 12 residues. Germline CDR1 and CDR2: SGHTA and FQGNSA. V lost 4 bases, J lost 2 bases, and 4 bases lay in between. This chain's CDR3 is CASSYYTDTQYF. In DNA form, the CDR3 reads TGTGCCAGCAGCTACTACACAGATACGCAGTATTTT.

A note on this clonotype: Possible read error: a much larger clone is one base away. The chain carries TRBV29-1 and TRBJ2-5; 7 nucleotides match TRBD2. CDR3 length: 13 amino acids. Germline V gene lookup returns CDR1 SQVTM and CDR2 ANQGSEA. The CDR3: CGVRPSGQETQYF. The CDR3 DNA follows: TGCGGCGTTAGGCCTAGCGGACAAGAGACCCAGTACTTC.

The gene calls are TRBV28 and TRBJ2-1; TRBD2 might be the D (5 bases). Per the germline V gene, CDR1 is MDHEN and CDR2 is SYDVKM. The CDR3 loop spans 14 amino acids. Trimming removed 7 bases at V and 2 bases at J, with 12 bases between. The CDR3 spells CASTPRRTYNEQFF. In DNA, the CDR3 is TGTGCCAGCACCCCTAGGAGGACCTACAATGAGCAGTTCTTC.

V is TRBV20-1 and J is TRBJ1-4, with TRBD1 matching over 8 bases. The germline V gene has CDR1 DFQATT and CDR2 SNEGSKA (reference sequence). CDR3 size: 16 residues. V dropped 2 bases and J dropped 8; count of bases not matched to a gene: 13. The CDR3 bases are TGCAGTGCTAGACCACGGACAGGGAACGAAGGCGAAAAACTGTTTTTT. Its translation is CSARPRTGNEGEKLFF.

The count of this clonotype is one. V and J are TRBV18 and TRBJ2-1; 9 bases agree with TRBD1. Near its end, the DNA agrees better with TRBJ2-7, so the J call may be wrong. The CDR3 is 17 residues long. Germline lookup yields CDR1 KGHSH and CDR2 LQKENI. The CDR3 nucleotides read TGTGCCAGCTCACCTCTCGGGACAGGGATTTCCTACAATGAGCAGTACTTC. Its protein product is CASSPLGTGISYNEQYF.

This sequence joins TRBV11-2 and TRBJ2-3; TRBD2 matches 16 bases. Germline V gives CDR1 SGHAT, CDR2 FQNNGV. V lost 4 bases to trimming and J lost 4 bases; unmatched junction nucleotides: 17. The CDR3 extends over 21 amino acids. The CDR3 sequence is CASSSLGAPSGLAGGPDTQYF. As DNA, the CDR3 is TGTGCCAGCAGCTCCTTAGGTGCCCCCTCGGGACTAGCGGGGGGGCCAGATACGCAGTATTTT.

J is TRBJ2-1 and V is TRBV7-9; D not certain. The length of the CDR3 is 13 residues. Germline CDR1 and CDR2: SEHNR and FQNEAQ (reference sequence). Trimming stripped 4 bases from V and 8 bases from J, with 12 bases between. As DNA, the CDR3 is TGTGCCAGCAGCTCGCCGCTAGGCCATGAGCAGTTCTTC. Translating gives CASSSPLGHEQFF.

The chain links TRBV4-1 to TRBJ1-6; D gene ambiguous. The CDR3 contains 12 residues. Germline CDR1 reads MGHRA; CDR2 reads YSYEKL. Trimming removed 3 bases at V and 15 bases at J, with 12 bases between. CDR3 sequence reads: CASSQETTHLHF. In DNA form, the CDR3 reads TGCGCCAGCAGCCAGGAAACTACACACCTCCACTTT.

This clonotype was observed a few times. The chain links TRBV7-9 to TRBJ1-1, with TRBD1 matching over 7 bases. V shed 4 bases, J shed 4 bases, and the junction held 12 bases outside the gene matches. The CDR3 has 16 amino acids. Looked up from germline, CDR1 is SEHNR and CDR2 is FQNEAQ (reference sequence). The CDR3 DNA follows: TGTGCCAGCAGCTCACCGAGGAGGGGGCCCGGCACTGAAGCTTTCTTT. This sequence encodes CASSSPRRGPGTEAFF. The variable domain in full, completed from reference TRBV7-9 and TRBJ1-1, reads DTGVSQNPRHKITKRGQNVTFRCDPISEHNRLYWYRQTLGQGPEFLTYFQNEAQLEKSRLLSDRFSAERPKGSFSTLEIQRTEQGDSAMYLCASSSPRRGPGTEAFFGQGTRLTVV.

The chain is built from TRBV7-6 and TRBJ2-5; 15 nucleotides agree with TRBD2. The tail of the sequence fits TRBJ2-7 better, so the J call may be wrong. CDR3 length: 16 amino acids. The germline V gene has CDR1 SGHVS and CDR2 FNYEAQ. DNA for the CDR3: TGTGCCAGCAGTCCTGGACTAGCGGGAGGGCCTAACGAGCAGTACTTC. It codes for CASSPGLAGGPNEQYF.

V usage is TRBV20-1 and J usage is TRBJ2-3, with D possibly being TRBD2 (6 bases). The germline V gene encodes CDR1 DFQATT and CDR2 SNEGSKA (reference sequence). Trimming removed 5 bases from V and 7 bases from J, with 16 bases in between. The CDR3 sequence is 13 residues long. CDR3 protein: CSAPGDPSNTQYF. The CDR3 DNA is TGCAGTGCTCCGGGAGATCCCTCGAATACGCAGTATTTT.

The CDR3, as DNA: TGTGCCAGCTCCGGACAGGGGGCTTTGTGGGAGACCCAGTACTTC. Its translation: CASSGQGALWETQYF. The chain recombines TRBV12-3 or TRBV12-4 with TRBJ2-5; 11 nucleotides match TRBD1. The ends lost 8 bases at V and 5 bases at J; junction bases unmatched: 10. CDR3 length equals 15 residues.

About this clonotype: At one end the junction does not follow the germline gene, possibly because of a read error. V and J are TRBV6-5 and TRBJ2-6; D may be TRBD1 or TRBD2 (5 bases each). The V gene's germline CDR1 is MNHEY and CDR2 SVGAGI. This CDR3 is 15 amino acids long. CDR3 sequence reads: CASSYGSSGANVPTF. Written as DNA, the CDR3 is TGTGCTAGCAGTTACGGGTCGTCCGGGGCCAACGTCCCGACTTTC.

The rearrangement links TRBV20-1 to TRBJ2-3; 10 bases match TRBD2. This CDR3 has 18 amino acids. Losses at the gene ends were 0 bases for V and 4 bases for J; bases not matched to a gene: 13. The V gene's germline CDR1 is DFQATT and CDR2 SNEGSKA (reference sequence). The CDR3 loop reads CSARDLGSSSGSPDTQYF. CDR3 in DNA: TGCAGTGCTAGAGATCTTGGTTCGTCTAGCGGGAGCCCAGATACGCAGTATTTT.

This clonotype was seen a handful of times. The V call is TRBV7-6, the J call TRBJ2-3; D is unresolved. The V gene lost 2 bases and the J gene lost 0 bases, with 6 bases spanning the gap. The CDR3 extends over 14 amino acids. The germline V gene has CDR1 SGHVS and CDR2 FNYEAQ. CDR3 coding DNA: TGTGCCAGCAGCTTATTCTCTAGCACAGATACGCAGTATTTT. Translated: CASSLFSSTDTQYF.

This clonotype was counted at least ten times. This sequence joins TRBV6-6 and TRBJ1-2; D might be TRBD1 (6 bases). From germline, CDR1 is MNHNY and CDR2 SVGAGI (reference sequence). Trimming pared 4 bases from V and 4 bases from J, leaving 19 bases between. The CDR3 contains 16 residues. The CDR3 reads CASSWGGQRGTYGYTF. The CDR3 DNA follows: TGTGCCAGCAGTTGGGGAGGACAAAGGGGGACCTATGGCTACACCTTC.

There are a few counts of this clonotype. The chain has TRBV4-2 and TRBJ2-1; 7 bases line up with TRBD2. The J segment lost 0 bases and the V segment lost 0 bases, leaving 11 bases of the junction unmatched. CDR3 length: 19 amino acids. Germline assignment: CDR1 LGHNA and CDR2 YNFKEQ. The CDR3 is CASSQEITGGYSSYNEQFF. The CDR3 bases are TGTGCCAGCAGCCAAGAAATAACGGGGGGTTACAGCTCCTACAATGAGCAGTTCTTC.

This chain joins TRBV5-1 and TRBJ1-2; D call uncertain. There are 16 residues in the CDR3. Trimming stripped 2 bases from V and 4 bases from J, with 18 bases between. Germline V gene lookup returns CDR1 SGHRS and CDR2 YFSETQ. CDR3 sequence: CASSFGLTRMGYGYTF. CDR3 nucleotides: TGCGCCAGCAGCTTTGGTCTGACGAGGATGGGCTATGGCTACACCTTC.

This clonotype was recorded a few times. V and J are TRBV7-2 and TRBJ1-1, with a tentative D call TRBD1 (6 bases). Germline V CDR1 and CDR2: SGHTA, FQGNSA. The CDR3 extends over 14 amino acids. Trimming stripped 5 bases from V and 7 bases from J, with 17 bases between. DNA of the CDR3: TGTGCCAGCAGCCGGACAGCAGAAAATGATGAAGCTTTCTTT. Residues: CASSRTAENDEAFF.

The rearrangement links TRBV20-1 to TRBJ2-2; D may be TRBD2 (6 bases). This CDR3 is 15 amino acids long. The V and J ends lost 0 bases and 4 bases respectively, with 12 bases between them. CDR1 and CDR2 (germline): DFQATT, SNEGSKA (reference sequence). The CDR3 DNA reads as TGCAGTGCTAGAGATCTTCGGGGGATCACCGGGGAGCTGTTTTTT. This codes for CSARDLRGITGELFF.

V is TRBV7-8 and J is TRBJ2-2, with D perhaps matching TRBD1 (7 bases). CDR3 size: 15 residues. Germline CDR1 SGHVS, CDR2 FQNEAQ. The ends were cut back, 5 bases at V and 6 bases at J, with 16 bases in the middle. The CDR3 here is CASSVQGGSAGELFF. In nucleotides, the CDR3 is TGTGCCAGCAGCGTTCAGGGGGGTAGCGCCGGGGAGCTGTTTTTT.

This chain links TRBV6-5 with TRBJ2-6; no firm D call. Germline V gives CDR1 MNHEY, CDR2 SVGAGI. The CDR3 covers 18 residues. V was pared by 0 bases and J by 0 bases, with 12 bases between. The CDR3 nucleotides read TGTGCCAGCAGTTACTCCGGGCAGCGAAGCTCTGGGGCCAACGTCCTGACTTTC. This codes for CASSYSGQRSSGANVLTF.

J is TRBJ2-5 and V is TRBV20-1; 11 positions match TRBD2. The trim removed 0 bases at V and 1 base at J, leaving 10 bases unmatched. The CDR3 has 18 amino acids. From germline, CDR1 is DFQATT and CDR2 SNEGSKA (reference sequence). The CDR3 DNA is TGCAGTGCTAGAGATCCTAGCGGGGGGCCCGGGCCCCAAGAGACCCAGTACTTC. Amino acids: CSARDPSGGPGPQETQYF.

This clonotype was seen ten or more times. The J gene is TRBJ1-6, the V gene TRBV6-5; D might be TRBD1 (6 bases). CDR1 is MNHEY and CDR2 is SVGAGI in the germline V gene. The CDR3 has 14 residues. The germline V and J ends were trimmed by 0 bases and 7 bases, with 7 bases remaining between them. CDR3 residues: CASSYSGGNSPLHF. CDR3 nucleotide sequence: TGTGCCAGCAGTTACTCAGGGGGAAATTCACCCCTCCACTTT.

This clonotype was picked up a small number of times. The rearrangement joins TRBV11-2 to TRBJ2-6; perhaps TRBD1 as D (5 bases). The CDR3 has 17 amino acids. V lost 7 bases and J 0 bases, leaving 16 bases between the germline ends. Germline CDR1 and CDR2: SGHAT and FQNNGV. The CDR3 bases are TGTGCCAGCAACTTTCCAGGGCACGCCTCTGGGGCCAACGTCCTGACTTTC. Translation gives CASNFPGHASGANVLTF.

The V and J genes are TRBV29-1 and TRBJ2-4, with 7 bases that match TRBD1. The J call could be wrong; TRBJ2-5 is a better fit for the DNA end. The CDR3 totals 13 residues. Germline CDR1 and CDR2: SQVTM and ANQGSEA. The CDR3 loop reads CSVVGTGDETQYF. CDR3 DNA sequence: TGCAGCGTAGTAGGAACAGGGGATGAGACCCAGTACTTC.

CDR3 sequence (DNA): TGTGCCAGCAGCGTAGGGAGCTCCTACGAGCAGTACTTC. Translation: CASSVGSSYEQYF. J is TRBJ2-7 and V is TRBV9; no definite D call. V was shortened by 0 bases and J by 0 bases, with 4 bases between the two germline ends. The CDR3 totals 13 residues. Germline lookup yields CDR1 SGDLS and CDR2 YYNGEE.